A selection of T cell receptor beta chains follows, all from one sample in a study of Ad26.COV2.S vaccination and SARS-CoV-2 variants. Only in-frame clones appear in the TCRdb table, and some are missing; sequencing was by immunoSEQ multiplex PCR. The repertoire holds roughly 700,000 clones, more than 70% seen once, with roughly 1.5% in the top ten. Sequenced material: peripheral blood, taken in a trial of Ad26.COV2.S vaccine versus placebo. These receptor sequences come from a person between 18 and 65 years old who received the Ad26.COV2.S COVID-19 vaccine or a placebo. CDR3s include the opening cysteine and the closing phenylalanine or tryptophan. D genes are given only for firm matches. Only part of the rows carry a size: once, few, many, or a class if the clone is expanded.

-	TRBJ1-5	TRBV18	TRBD1	CASSPGTGTRQPQHF	TGTGCCAGCTCACCCGGGACAGGGACTCGACAGCCCCAGCATTTT
once	TRBJ2-7	TRBV6-5	TRBD2	CASRKEGGSGYEQYF	TGTGCCAGCAGAAAAGAGGGCGGGAGTGGGTACGAGCAGTACTTC
-	TRBJ1-5	TRBV7-9	TRBD1	CASSLTGGNQPQHF	TGTGCCAGCAGCTTGACAGGGGGCAATCAGCCCCAGCATTTT
-	TRBJ1-6	TRBV18	-	CASSPNRATYSPLHF	TGTGCCAGCTCACCGAACAGGGCCACCTATTCACCCCTCCACTTT
few	TRBJ2-5	TRBV4-1	TRBD2	CASSQGVGGAETQYF	TGCGCCAGCAGCCAAGGGGTCGGGGGGGCGGAGACCCAGTACTTC
-	TRBJ1-1	TRBV18	-	CASSPQGGTEAFF	TGTGCCAGCTCACCACAGGGAGGGACTGAAGCTTTCTTT
-	TRBJ2-1	TRBV19	-	CASSSQTDSPHNEQFF	TGTGCCAGTAGTTCCCAGACAGACTCGCCCCACAATGAGCAGTTCTTC
once	TRBJ2-1	TRBV24-1	-	CATSPPGAPYNEQFF	TGTGCCACCAGCCCACCGGGGGCTCCCTACAATGAGCAGTTCTTC
-	TRBJ2-7	TRBV29-1	-	CSEGGLFVFPSSYEQYF	TGCAGCGAAGGGGGACTTTTTGTTTTTCCGAGCTCCTACGAGCAGTACTTC
-	TRBJ2-3	TRBV6-4	TRBD1	CASSRDRGLADTQYF	TGTGCCAGCAGCAGGGACAGGGGGCTCGCAGATACGCAGTATTTT
-	TRBJ1-1	TRBV9	-	CASSVGANTEAFF	TGTGCCAGCAGCGTAGGAGCTAACACTGAAGCTTTCTTT
-	TRBJ2-3	TRBV10-3	-	CAISERGVGTDTQYF	TGTGCCATCAGTGAGAGGGGGGTGGGCACAGATACGCAGTATTTT
-	TRBJ1-5	TRBV6-2/TRBV6-3	-	CASSYPFHEFSNQPQHF	TGTGCCAGCAGTTACCCTTTCCATGAATTTAGCAATCAGCCCCAGCATTTT
-	TRBJ2-5	TRBV7-9	-	CASRSTNGARFQETQYF	TGTGCCAGCAGATCCACAAACGGGGCTCGCTTCCAAGAGACCCAGTACTTC
-	TRBJ1-5	TRBV4-3	-	CASSPELGQPQHF	TGCGCCAGCAGCCCGGAGCTAGGTCAGCCCCAGCATTTT
-	TRBJ2-5	TRBV11-3	TRBD2	CASSLGLAGGQETQYF	TGTGCCAGCAGCTTGGGACTAGCGGGAGGGCAAGAGACCCAGTACTTC
-	TRBJ2-3	TRBV5-1	-	CASRVSGTTDTQYF	TGCGCCAGCAGGGTTAGCGGAACCACAGATACGCAGTATTTT
-	TRBJ2-3	TRBV5-1	TRBD2	CASSRTVLAGVFHTQYF	TGCGCCAGCAGCCGGACGGTGCTAGCGGGAGTTTTTCATACGCAGTATTTT
few	TRBJ1-6	TRBV4-2	-	CASSQEMGSTLHF	TGTGCCAGCAGCCAAGAAATGGGATCGACCCTCCACTTT